The clone carrying this T cell receptor beta chain was detected a few times. The antigen is not known. CDR1 is DFQATT and CDR2 is SNEGSKA in the germline V gene (reference sequence). V lost 5 bases and J lost 0, with 8 bases in between. This CDR3 is built from 14 residues. The record originates from a study of identical twins. Study-level results: Instead of following the same donors, the conclusions were based on cross-sectional statistical analysis. Twins shared out-of-frame alpha sequences with excess low generation probability.

Template switching (which added a universal primer site) was used, and cDNA carried unique molecular identifiers. TCRdb independently ran MiXCR on the 5' RACE reads; one entry per CDR3 protein. The sample includes 1.5 million to 2 million distinct CDR3 sequences, around 33% of them seen just once. The V and J genes are TRBV20-1 and TRBJ1-6; TRBD1 is a possible D gene (6 bases). This receptor was taken from a newborn girl in good health. Sequenced: cord blood. CDR3: CSAPQGSYNSPLHF. The CDR3 nucleotides are TGCAGTGCTCCACAGGGCTCCTATAATTCACCCCTCCACTTT.